Shown below are 15 T cell receptor beta chains from a single sample sequenced in a study of technical replicates of blood from a handful of donors. Data came from immunoSEQ multiplex PCR; TCRdb stores just in-frame clones and leaves some out. The sample contains about 66,000 clones, approximately 91% of which appear only once. The specimen was PBMCs. The receptors were gathered from a human donor in good health. Some clones in this sample may be carry-over from other donors' samples.

The chain carries TRBV5-1 and TRBJ1-1, with D possibly TRBD1 on 5 matching bases. This CDR3 is 14 amino acids long. The V end was cut by 5 bases, the J end by 1 base, with 12 bases between. Germline loops: CDR1 SGHRS, CDR2 YFSETQ. The CDR3: CASRLGATNTEAFF. DNA of the CDR3: TGCGCCAGCAGGTTAGGGGCTACGAACACTGAAGCTTTCTTT.

This clone showed up just once. The chain couples TRBV7-8 to TRBJ2-1, with 10 bases aligning to TRBD2. Trimming took 2 bases from V and 10 from J; bases not matched to a gene: 5. Germline V gene lookup returns CDR1 SGHVS and CDR2 FQNEAQ. The CDR3 has 14 amino acids. The CDR3 DNA follows: TGTGCCAGCAGCTTATCACTAGCGGGGAGGGAGCAGTTCTTC. Protein: CASSLSLAGREQFF. The full variable domain, rest sourced from reference TRBV7-8 and TRBJ2-1, is GAGVSQSPRYKVAKRGQDVALRCDPISGHVSLFWYQQALGQGPEFLTYFQNEAQLDKSGLPSDRFFAERPEGSVSTLKIQRTQQEDSAVYLCASSLSLAGREQFFGPGTRLTVL.

Points on this clone: A much larger clone lies a single base off, so this may be a read error. This rearrangement joins TRBV5-1 to TRBJ2-1; 7 positions match TRBD2. J lost 4 bases, V lost 5 bases, and 6 bases had no gene match. Germline assignment: CDR1 SGHRS and CDR2 YFSETQ. CDR3 length equals 14 residues. The CDR3 reads CASSSGGGYNEQFF. The DNA of the CDR3 is TGCGCCAGCAGTTCGGGCGGGGGTTACAATGAGCAGTTCTTC.

This chain uses TRBV5-1 with TRBJ2-3, with 12 positions matching TRBD2. The trim removed 2 bases at V and 0 bases at J, leaving 1 base unmatched. The CDR3 is made up of 16 amino acids. CDR1 is SGHRS, CDR2 YFSETQ, per germline. CDR3 nucleotide sequence: TGCGCCAGCAGCTTCGGACTAGCGGGGAGCACAGATACGCAGTATTTT. Amino acids: CASSFGLAGSTDTQYF.

V gene TRBV29-1 combines with J gene TRBJ1-1; no definite D call. The CDR3 is 10 amino acids. With 3 bases removed from V and 11 bases from J, the gap between germline ends came to 10 bases. Germline-derived CDR1 and CDR2 are SQVTM and ANQGSEA. CDR3 residues: CSVEYFSAFF. CDR3 DNA: TGCAGCGTTGAGTATTTTAGTGCTTTCTTT.

The gene calls are TRBV5-6 and TRBJ1-5, with TRBD1 identical over 9 bases. The CDR3 covers 15 residues. Trimming cost V 3 bases and J 8 bases; bases outside gene matches: 9. In germline, CDR1 is SGHDT, CDR2 YYEEEE. CDR3 in amino acids: CASSSSRDRVKPQHF. The CDR3 DNA follows: TGTGCCAGCAGCTCGTCCCGGGACAGGGTTAAGCCCCAGCATTTT.

The chain carries TRBV5-1 and TRBJ2-3, with 9 bases fitting TRBD2. Germline assignment: CDR1 SGHRS and CDR2 YFSETQ. The CDR3 spans 19 residues. V shed 5 bases, J shed 4 bases, and the junction held 20 bases outside the gene matches. DNA of the CDR3: TGCGCCAGCAGTAATGCGGCAGGGTGGCGGGAGGGCCGTGCAGATACGCAGTATTTT. Protein sequence: CASSNAAGWREGRADTQYF.

The chain joins TRBV5-1 to TRBJ2-2; tentatively, D is TRBD1 (5 bases). V lost 1 base and J lost 3, with 19 bases in between. The CDR3 is made up of 18 amino acids. Germline CDR1 and CDR2: SGHRS and YFSETQ. In DNA form, the CDR3 reads TGCGCCAGCAGCTTGAGTATTGCGTCAGGGTGGGACACCGGGGAGCTGTTTTTT. The encoded protein is CASSLSIASGWDTGELFF. Complete variable domain (other parts from reference TRBV5-1 and TRBJ2-2): KAGVTQTPRYLIKTRGQQVTLSCSPISGHRSVSWYQQTPGQGLQFLFEYFSETQRNKGNFPGRFSGRQFSNSRSEMNVSTLELGDSALYLCASSLSIASGWDTGELFFGEGSRLTVL.

This clone was picked up one time. The rearrangement joins TRBV7-9 to TRBJ2-7; D perhaps matches TRBD1 (6 bases). Trimming took off 5 bases at V and 5 bases at J, with 10 bases between the two ends. Germline V lookup: CDR1 SEHNR, CDR2 FQNEAQ (reference sequence). The CDR3 extends over 12 amino acids. CDR3 amino acids: CASSEQGHEQYF. The CDR3 region has the DNA TGTGCCAGCAGCGAACAGGGCCACGAGCAGTACTTC.

V usage is TRBV9 and J usage is TRBJ2-7, with 10 bases fitting TRBD2. The germline V gene encodes CDR1 SGDLS and CDR2 YYNGEE. The CDR3 has 17 residues. After removal of 2 bases from V and 4 bases from J, the junction contained 12 bases not matched to a gene. The CDR3 loop is CASSVSGTSVSGYEQYF. The CDR3 DNA sequence: TGTGCCAGCAGCGTGTCCGGGACTAGCGTATCGGGTTACGAGCAGTACTTC.

The J gene is TRBJ1-1, the V gene TRBV18; D gene uncertain. The CDR3 extends over 13 amino acids. Germline CDR1 and CDR2: KGHSH and LQKENI. V was pared by 6 bases and J by 5 bases, with 13 bases between. CDR3 region: CASSQTRETEAFF. CDR3 DNA: TGTGCCAGCTCCCAGACCCGGGAGACTGAAGCTTTCTTT.

The chain links TRBV13 to TRBJ1-1; the match to TRBD1 covers 8 bases. Germline V CDR1 and CDR2: PRHDT, FYEKMQ (reference sequence). The CDR3 is made up of 15 amino acids. V gave up 5 bases and J gave up 4 bases; unmatched junction bases: 9. DNA for the CDR3: TGTGCCAGCAGCCCCCGGCCAGGGGGCATCACTGAAGCTTTCTTT. Its translation: CASSPRPGGITEAFF.

The rearrangement uses TRBV6-1 and TRBJ2-7; D possibly corresponds to TRBD1 (6 bases). Per germline, CDR1 MNHNS and CDR2 SASEGT. This CDR3 comprises 16 residues. V shed 2 bases and J shed 9 bases, with 23 bases lying between them. CDR3: CASSEIGQRTRRRQYF. In DNA form, the CDR3 reads TGTGCCAGCAGTGAAATAGGACAGAGAACCCGTCGGCGGCAGTACTTC.

Relative to its sample, this clone is medium-sized. The J gene is TRBJ2-1, the V gene TRBV4-3; D gene uncertain. Germline V gene data show CDR1 as LGHNA and CDR2 as YSLEER. This CDR3 comprises 13 residues. V lost 0 bases and J 8 bases, leaving 8 bases between the germline ends. CDR3: CASSQDRRDEQFF. Here the CDR3 DNA reads TGCGCCAGCAGCCAAGATCGCCGGGATGAGCAGTTCTTC.

The chain uses TRBV5-1 and TRBJ2-3; D remains unclear. Germline V gene sequence: CDR1 SGHRS, CDR2 YFSETQ. V was cut by 4 bases and J by 4 bases, with 16 bases left in between. The CDR3 covers 15 residues. The CDR3: CASSPGAGRSDTQYF. The DNA of the CDR3 is TGCGCCAGCAGCCCCGGCGCAGGCCGGTCAGATACGCAGTATTTT.